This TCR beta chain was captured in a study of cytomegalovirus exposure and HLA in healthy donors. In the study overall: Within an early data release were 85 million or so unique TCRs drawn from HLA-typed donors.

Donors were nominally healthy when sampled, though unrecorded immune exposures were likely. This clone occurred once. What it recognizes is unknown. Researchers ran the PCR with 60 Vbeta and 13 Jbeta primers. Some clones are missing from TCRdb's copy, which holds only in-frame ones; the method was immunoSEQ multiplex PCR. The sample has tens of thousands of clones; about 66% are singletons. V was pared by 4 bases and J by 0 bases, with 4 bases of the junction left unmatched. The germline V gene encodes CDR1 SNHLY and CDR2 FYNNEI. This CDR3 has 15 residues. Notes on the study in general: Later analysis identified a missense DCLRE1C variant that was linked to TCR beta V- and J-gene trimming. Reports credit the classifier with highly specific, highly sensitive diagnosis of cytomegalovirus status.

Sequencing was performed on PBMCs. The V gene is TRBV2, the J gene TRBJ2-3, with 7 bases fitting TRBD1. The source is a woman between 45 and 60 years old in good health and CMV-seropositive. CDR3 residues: CASSGQGISTDTQYF. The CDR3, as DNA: TGTGCCAGCAGTGGACAGGGAATAAGCACAGATACGCAGTATTTT.